These 15 T cell receptor beta chains originate from one sample sequenced in a study of STAT5B mutations in CD4+ large granular lymphocyte leukemia. TCRdb's copy holds only in-frame clones and misses some; the assay was immunoSEQ multiplex PCR. The table has about 34,000 clones, roughly 82% seen once. Sequencing was done on a sample of CD4+ T cells from blood buffy coats. The source is a human donor in good health.

The chain carries TRBV6-6 and TRBJ2-5; maybe TRBD1 (6 bases). Looked up from germline, CDR1 is MNHNY and CDR2 is SVGAGI (reference sequence). V lost 5 bases to trimming and J lost 1 base, with 8 bases between them. This CDR3 comprises 13 residues. The CDR3: CASSGTLQETQYF. CDR3 in DNA: TGTGCCAGCAGTGGGACACTCCAAGAGACCCAGTACTTC.

The V and J genes are TRBV29-1 and TRBJ1-2; D is unclear. Looked up from germline, CDR1 is SQVTM and CDR2 is ANQGSEA. V was trimmed by 3 bases and J by 5 bases, leaving 13 bases between them. CDR3 length: 13 residues. CDR3 in DNA: TGCAGCGTTGATATTGGACGGCCGTATGGCTACACCTTC. It is translated as CSVDIGRPYGYTF.

The V and J genes are TRBV27 and TRBJ2-7, with 8 bases lining up with TRBD1. The germline CDR1 and CDR2 sequences are MNHEY and SMNVEV (reference sequence). This CDR3 has 14 amino acids. The ends lost 5 bases at V and 4 bases at J; junction bases unmatched: 7. CDR3 sequence reads: CASSIRGPSYEQYF. Here the CDR3 DNA reads TGTGCCAGCAGTATCAGGGGGCCATCTTACGAGCAGTACTTC.

The rearrangement links TRBV4-1 to TRBJ1-4; D may be TRBD1 (6 bases). V shed 4 bases and J shed 2 bases, with 17 bases lying between them. CDR3 length equals 17 residues. In germline, CDR1 is MGHRA, CDR2 YSYEKL. CDR3 residues: CASSLSKGEWTNEKLFF. Here the CDR3 DNA reads TGCGCCAGCAGCCTCAGTAAGGGGGAATGGACTAATGAAAAACTGTTTTTT.

This chain joins TRBV7-2 and TRBJ1-6; no firm D call. The CDR3 loop spans 13 amino acids. The V end lost 0 bases, the J end lost 9 bases, and 6 bases lay between the germline ends. The V gene's germline CDR1 is SGHTA and CDR2 FQGNSA. The CDR3 DNA reads TGTGCCAGCAGCTTAGCCGCGCGTTCACCCCTCCACTTT. Encoded protein: CASSLAARSPLHF.

The chain carries TRBV6-1 and TRBJ1-2; TRBD1 aligns across 7 bases. Unmatched junction bases numbered 2, after V lost 4 bases and J lost 0 bases. Germline V CDR1 and CDR2: MNHNS, SASEGT. The CDR3 sequence is 14 residues long. CDR3 bases: TGTGCCAGCAGTGCCGGGACAGCTAACTATGGCTACACCTTC. Amino acids: CASSAGTANYGYTF.

The rearrangement links TRBV7-2 to TRBJ2-3; 10 bases fit TRBD2. This CDR3 spans 16 amino acids. Germline V gene sequence: CDR1 SGHTA, CDR2 FQGNSA. The ends lost 3 bases at V and 0 bases at J; junction bases unmatched: 3. This CDR3 is CASSLQAGGSTDTQYF. The CDR3 DNA sequence: TGTGCCAGCAGCTTGCAAGCGGGAGGGAGCACAGATACGCAGTATTTT.

The rearrangement uses TRBV14 and TRBJ2-7, with no clear D. Germline CDR1 and CDR2: SGHDN and FVKESK. The V end was cut by 3 bases, the J end by 2 bases, with 5 bases between. This CDR3 has 12 amino acids. The chain's CDR3 is CASSQGTYEQYF. In DNA form, the CDR3 reads TGTGCCAGCAGCCAGGGGACCTACGAGCAGTACTTC.

The V and J genes are TRBV9 and TRBJ1-4, with 7 bases identical to TRBD1. V gave up 3 bases and J gave up 7 bases; unmatched junction bases: 9. Germline CDR1 is SGDLS and CDR2 is YYNGEE. The CDR3 spans 15 residues. In DNA, the CDR3 is TGTGCCAGCAGCGGTGGGACAGCGGGTAGTGAAAAACTGTTTTTT. Encoded protein: CASSGGTAGSEKLFF.

The CDR3 loop is CASSEGLQGPNQPQHF. CDR3 nucleotide sequence: TGTGCCAGCAGTGAAGGCTTGCAGGGCCCTAATCAGCCCCAGCATTTT. The chain recombines TRBV2 with TRBJ1-5; a possible D gene is TRBD1 (5 bases). The V end lost 1 base, the J end lost 4 bases, and 14 bases lay between the germline ends. The CDR3 sequence is 16 residues long. Per the germline V gene, CDR1 is SNHLY and CDR2 is FYNNEI. Together with reference TRBV2 and TRBJ1-5, the CDR3 gives the full variable domain: EPEVTQTPSHQVTQMGQEVILRCVPISNHLYFYWYRQILGQKVEFLVSFYNNEISEKSEIFDDQFSVERPDGSNFTLKIRSTKLEDSAMYFCASSEGLQGPNQPQHFGDGTRLSIL.

On this clone itself: Relative to the germline gene, one junction end is altered; a read error may explain this. The chain employs TRBV5-5 and TRBJ2-7; unclear D gene. This CDR3 comprises 12 residues. Germline V CDR1 and CDR2: SGHKS, YYEKEE (reference sequence). CDR3 nucleotide sequence: TGTGCCAGCAGCTCAGCCCCAGGCGAGCAGCACTTC. It specifies CASSSAPGEQHF.

The chain combines TRBV19 with TRBJ1-1; maybe TRBD1 (5 bases). V lost 4 bases, J lost 1 base, and 19 bases lay in between. Looked up from germline, CDR1 is LNHDA and CDR2 is SQIVND (reference sequence). The CDR3 extends over 17 amino acids. The CDR3 loop reads CASSRGTGTDKNTEAFF. DNA for the CDR3: TGTGCCAGTAGTAGGGGAACCGGGACCGATAAGAACACTGAAGCTTTCTTT.

The gene calls are TRBV6-1 and TRBJ2-7, with TRBD2 matching over 9 bases. Germline CDR1 MNHNS, CDR2 SASEGT. V was clipped by 6 bases and J by 6 bases; unmatched bases: 9. This CDR3 has 14 amino acids. The CDR3 coding sequence is TGTGCCAGCAGAGAGCCGGGACTAGCAGGCGAGCAGTACTTC. Its protein is CASREPGLAGEQYF.

The V and J genes are TRBV27 and TRBJ2-7; 8 nucleotides agree with TRBD1. The CDR3 spans 14 residues. V lost 5 bases and J lost 7; bases outside the gene matches: 10. CDR1 is MNHEY and CDR2 is SMNVEV in the germline V gene (reference sequence). This chain's CDR3 is CASSKAQGAGEQYF. The CDR3 bases are TGTGCCAGCAGTAAGGCCCAGGGGGCAGGGGAGCAGTACTTC.

This clone has a handful of counts. This chain joins TRBV5-6 and TRBJ1-2; D may be TRBD1 (6 bases). Germline-derived CDR1 and CDR2 are SGHDT and YYEEEE. The CDR3 contains 14 residues. Deletions cut 1 base from V and 7 bases from J, with 14 bases between. CDR3 nucleotides: TGTGCCAGCAGCTTGTCCGGGGGCGCGGGTGGCTACACCTTC. Amino acids: CASSLSGGAGGYTF. Drawing the rest from reference TRBV5-6 and TRBJ1-2, the complete variable domain is DAGVTQSPTHLIKTRGQQVTLRCSPKSGHDTVSWYQQALGQGPQFIFQYYEEEERQRGNFPDRFSGHQFPNYSSELNVNALLLGDSALYLCASSLSGGAGGYTFGSGTRLTVV.